The 22 T cell receptor beta chains presented below share a single source sample, sequenced in a study of CD8 T cells in Susac syndrome. Random hexamers served to reverse transcribe about 0.45 to 1 ug RNA. In TCRdb, the immunoSEQ multiplex PCR reads were re-called with MiXCR into one record per CDR3 protein. The sample yields 120,000 or so distinct CDR3 sequences, around 94% seen once. The sample comprised CD4+ T cells from PBMCs. The receptors originated from a human donor with multiple sclerosis.

The J gene is TRBJ2-2, the V gene TRBV6-5, with D possibly TRBD2 on 6 matching bases. CDR3 size: 13 residues. V dropped 6 bases and J dropped 6 bases, with 11 bases sitting between them. CDR1 is MNHEY and CDR2 is SVGAGI in the germline V gene. In nucleotides, the CDR3 is TGTGCCAGCAGAAAAACTAGCCCCGGGGAGCTGTTTTTT. Amino acid sequence: CASRKTSPGELFF.

The V gene is TRBV20-1, the J gene TRBJ1-2, with TRBD1 as a possible D gene (5 bases). V lost 5 bases to trimming and J lost 4 bases, with 14 bases between them. Per germline, CDR1 DFQATT and CDR2 SNEGSKA (reference sequence). The CDR3 has 13 residues. The CDR3 protein is CSAGTTGIYGYTF. CDR3 bases: TGCAGTGCTGGGACGACGGGAATCTATGGCTACACCTTC.

Only one count was recorded for this clonotype. J is TRBJ2-2 and V is TRBV7-2, with TRBD2 identical over 11 bases. The CDR3 covers 14 residues. CDR1 and CDR2 from the germline V gene are SGHTA and FQGNSA. The V segment lost 5 bases and the J segment 6 bases; nucleotides outside the gene matches: 2. The CDR3 nucleotides are TGTGCCAGCAGCCATAGCGGGGGGGCCGGGGAGCTGTTTTTT. Protein product: CASSHSGGAGELFF.

The chain carries TRBV3-1 and TRBJ2-7; D is unclear. V lost 1 base and J lost 6, with 10 bases in between. This CDR3 spans 13 amino acids. CDR1 and CDR2 (germline): LGHDT, YNNKEL (reference sequence). The CDR3, as DNA: TGTGCCAGCAGCCAAGCTTCACCTCTCGAGCAGTACTTC. This encodes CASSQASPLEQYF.

The chain employs TRBV7-2 and TRBJ1-1, with D perhaps matching TRBD1 (6 bases). From germline, CDR1 is SGHTA and CDR2 FQGNSA. CDR3 size: 13 residues. Trimming stripped 10 bases from V and 1 base from J, with 13 bases between. CDR3 DNA: TGTGCCACCGAACAGGGTCGGAACACTGAAGCTTTCTTT. As protein: CATEQGRNTEAFF.

The gene calls are TRBV5-7 and TRBJ1-2, with D maybe TRBD1 (5 bases). TRBV5-7 is recorded as an ORF, its role being uncertain. The V gene lost 1 base and the J gene lost 3 bases, with 16 bases spanning the gap. The length of the CDR3 is 16 residues. The CDR3 nucleotides are TGTGCCAGCAGCTTGTTTTCGGGGGTAAGAGACTATGGCTACACCTTC. This gives the protein CASSLFSGVRDYGYTF.

The J gene is TRBJ2-7, the V gene TRBV5-1; the match to TRBD2 covers 9 bases. Per germline, CDR1 SGHRS and CDR2 YFSETQ. Trimming removed 0 bases from V and 3 bases from J; junction bases left unmatched: 1. The CDR3 has 14 amino acids. The CDR3: CASSLGSGSYEQYF. For the CDR3, the DNA is TGCGCCAGCAGCTTGGGTAGCGGGAGCTACGAGCAGTACTTC.

V is TRBV20-1 and J is TRBJ1-1; D gene ambiguous. The germline gives CDR1 DFQATT, CDR2 SNEGSKA (reference sequence). V lost 3 bases and J lost 0, with 8 bases in between. The CDR3 spans 13 residues. The CDR3 sequence is CSASHPMNTEAFF. As DNA, the CDR3 is TGCAGTGCTAGTCATCCCATGAACACTGAAGCTTTCTTT.

The rearrangement joins TRBV30 to TRBJ1-2, with 8 bases aligning to TRBD1. V lost 5 bases and J lost 6; bases outside the gene matches: 14. The germline CDR1 and CDR2 sequences are GTSNPN and SVGIG (reference sequence). This CDR3 spans 15 amino acids. CDR3 bases: TGTGCCTGGGAAAAACAGGGGGTTAGTTCCCATGGCTACACCTTC. The encoded protein is CAWEKQGVSSHGYTF.

The chain recombines TRBV7-2 with TRBJ2-7; TRBD1 might be the D (6 bases). CDR1 and CDR2 from the germline V gene are SGHTA and FQGNSA. V shed 6 bases and J shed 3 bases, with 12 bases lying between them. This CDR3 spans 13 amino acids. For the CDR3, the DNA is TGTGCCAGCAGTTTCTCGGACAGCTACGAGCAGTACTTC. This translates into CASSFSDSYEQYF.

The J gene is TRBJ2-7, the V gene TRBV28, with D perhaps being TRBD1 or TRBD2 (5 bases each). V lost 8 bases to trimming and J lost 0 bases, with 17 bases between them. The CDR3 runs 15 residues. The germline V gene encodes CDR1 MDHEN and CDR2 SYDVKM. CDR3 sequence: CASVSGTASSYEQYF. CDR3 DNA sequence: TGTGCCAGCGTATCCGGGACGGCGAGCTCCTACGAGCAGTACTTC.

The J gene is TRBJ2-5, the V gene TRBV12-5, with TRBD1 matching 9 bases. CDR1 and CDR2 from the germline V gene are LGHNT and FRNRAP. The length of the CDR3 is 14 residues. J was trimmed by 2 bases and V by 4 bases; bases with no gene match: 2. The CDR3 region has the DNA TGTGCTAGTGGTTCGGGACAGGGACAAGAGACCCAGTACTTC. Protein: CASGSGQGQETQYF.

The V and J genes are TRBV12-3 or TRBV12-4 and TRBJ1-1, with 7 bases identical to TRBD1. This CDR3 comprises 11 residues. After removal of 3 bases from V and 11 bases from J, the junction contained 3 bases not matched to a gene. CDR3 region: CASSLRGRAFF. CDR3 nucleotide sequence: TGTGCCAGCAGTTTGAGGGGGCGGGCTTTCTTT.

CDR3 sequence: CAWRGLAGNPPYEQYF. For the CDR3, the DNA is TGTGCCTGGAGAGGACTAGCGGGGAACCCTCCCTACGAGCAGTACTTC. This chain joins TRBV30 and TRBJ2-7; 12 positions match TRBD2. CDR3 size: 16 residues. J was trimmed by 2 bases and V by 3 bases; bases with no gene match: 8. Germline CDR1 is GTSNPN and CDR2 is SVGIG (reference sequence).

The rearrangement links TRBV30 to TRBJ1-2, with 8 bases that match TRBD1. Trimming took 0 bases from V and 7 from J; bases not matched to a gene: 4. The CDR3 is made up of 13 amino acids. The germline gives CDR1 GTSNPN, CDR2 SVGIG (reference sequence). The CDR3 spells CAWSVLTGGGYTF. The DNA of the CDR3 is TGTGCCTGGAGTGTACTTACAGGGGGTGGCTACACCTTC. Full variable domain (rest looked up from reference TRBV30 and TRBJ1-2): SQTIHQWPATLVQPVGSPLSLECTVEGTSNPNLYWYRQAAGRGLQLLFYSVGIGQISSEVPQNLSASRPQDRQFILSSKKLLLSDSGFYLCAWSVLTGGGYTFGSGTRLTVV.

In its sample, this clonotype was seen a few times. CDR3 protein: CASSPNGVGAYEQYF. The CDR3 bases are TGCGCCAGCAGCCCGAATGGGGTCGGAGCCTACGAGCAGTACTTC. This chain joins TRBV5-1 and TRBJ2-7; no clear D gene. The germline CDR1 and CDR2 sequences are SGHRS and YFSETQ. Trimming took off 4 bases at V and 2 bases at J, with 16 bases between the two ends. The CDR3 loop spans 15 amino acids. The full variable domain, with the rest looked up from reference TRBV5-1 and TRBJ2-7, is KAGVTQTPRYLIKTRGQQVTLSCSPISGHRSVSWYQQTPGQGLQFLFEYFSETQRNKGNFPGRFSGRQFSNSRSEMNVSTLELGDSALYLCASSPNGVGAYEQYFGPGTRLTVT.

The chain uses TRBV6-5 and TRBJ1-2, with 7 nucleotides matching TRBD1. V shed 7 bases, J shed 1 base, and the junction held 6 bases outside the gene matches. This CDR3 spans 14 amino acids. Per the germline V gene, CDR1 is MNHEY and CDR2 is SVGAGI. DNA for the CDR3: TGTGCCAGCACCGACAGGGCCCTTAACTATGGCTACACCTTC. Amino acid sequence: CASTDRALNYGYTF.

This clonotype was detected once. This CDR3 reads CATSLSNQPQHF. Here the CDR3 DNA reads TGTGCCACCAGCTTATCGAATCAGCCCCAGCATTTT. This rearrangement joins TRBV15 to TRBJ1-5; D not resolved. CDR3 length equals 12 residues. Germline CDR1 reads LNHNV; CDR2 reads YYDKDF (reference sequence). V lost 5 bases and J 4 bases, leaving 6 bases between the germline ends. The variable domain in full, with the rest retrieved from reference TRBV15 and TRBJ1-5, is DAMVIQNPRYQVTQFGKPVTLSCSQTLNHNVMYWYQQKSSQAPKLLFHYYDKDFNNEADTPDNFQSRRPNTSFCFLDIRSPGLGDTAMYLCATSLSNQPQHFGDGTRLSIL.

The chain has TRBV18 and TRBJ2-2; TRBD1 is a possible D gene (5 bases). The germline V gene encodes CDR1 KGHSH and CDR2 LQKENI. This CDR3 comprises 20 residues. Trimming took off 2 bases at V and 6 bases at J, with 28 bases between the two ends. CDR3 DNA sequence: TGTGCCAGCTCACCAAGGCCTCACAGGCCTGATTCCTTCAGCGCCGGGGAGCTGTTTTTT. Translated: CASSPRPHRPDSFSAGELFF.

Notes on this clonotype: A junction end diverges from the germline sequence, so it may reflect a read error. CDR3 in DNA: TGTGCTAGCAGCTTAGGTACTAGCGGGGGACCCACAGATACGCAGTATTTT. This gives the protein CASSLGTSGGPTDTQYF. This chain uses TRBV7-7 with TRBJ2-3; TRBD2 agrees at 11 bases. Germline loops: CDR1 SSHAT, CDR2 FNYEAQ (reference sequence). The length of the CDR3 is 17 residues.

This clonotype was counted once. The rearrangement links TRBV6-2 or TRBV6-3 to TRBJ2-7; D gene uncertain. Between the trimmed V and J ends, which lost 2 bases and 4 bases, there was a span of 9 bases. Germline V gene data show CDR1 as MNHEY and CDR2 as SVGEGT. This CDR3 region has 13 residues. For the CDR3, the DNA is TGTGCCAGCAGTTACCTACAGATTTACGAGCAGTACTTC. It translates to CASSYLQIYEQYF.

The chain couples TRBV19 to TRBJ1-2, with unresolved D. Trimming cost V 1 base and J 8 bases, with 17 bases left between them. Germline V gene sequence: CDR1 LNHDA, CDR2 SQIVND (reference sequence). This CDR3 has 15 amino acids. The CDR3 sequence is CASSIVTPLTRGYTF. For the CDR3, the DNA is TGTGCCAGTAGTATAGTGACGCCCCTAACGAGAGGCTACACCTTC. Based on the CDR3 plus reference TRBV19 and TRBJ1-2, the full variable domain is DGGITQSPKYLFRKEGQNVTLSCEQNLNHDAMYWYRQDPGQGLRLIYYSQIVNDFQKGDIAEGYSVSREKKESFPLTVTSAQKNPTAFYLCASSIVTPLTRGYTFGSGTRLTVV.